A selection of T cell receptor beta chains follows, all from one sample in a study of cytomegalovirus exposure and HLA in healthy donors. Using immunoSEQ multiplex PCR, the repertoire was profiled, and TCRdb retains in-frame clones only, with some absent. Here the sample spans more than 250,000 clones, 86% being singletons. Material: PBMCs. These TCRs come from a woman between 18 and 29 years old in good health and CMV-seronegative. Both conserved end residues are part of each CDR3. A D gene is named only where the DNA matches it firmly. The listing skips clone size in some rows; elsewhere it reads once, few, many or a size class.

v_gene: TRBV7-3
d_gene: TRBD2
abundance: NA
j_gene: TRBJ2-7
CDR3aa: CASSLTPSIAGGGSYEQYF
CDR3nt: TGTGCCAGCAGCTTAACCCCCTCCATCGCGGGAGGTGGGTCCTACGAGCAGTACTTC

v_gene: TRBV6-4
d_gene: NA
abundance: many
j_gene: TRBJ1-1
CDR3aa: CASSVSANTEAFF
CDR3nt: TGTGCCAGCAGTGTCTCGGCGAACACTGAAGCTTTCTTT

v_gene: TRBV10-3
d_gene: NA
abundance: NA
j_gene: TRBJ2-7
CDR3aa: CAIKGGGHEQYF
CDR3nt: TGTGCCATCAAAGGCGGGGGCCACGAGCAGTACTTC

v_gene: TRBV7-9
d_gene: TRBD2
abundance: NA
j_gene: TRBJ2-1
CDR3aa: CASSLGLAVTNEQFF
CDR3nt: TGTGCCAGCAGCTTAGGACTAGCGGTCACCAATGAGCAGTTCTTC

v_gene: TRBV19
d_gene: NA
abundance: many
j_gene: TRBJ1-5
CDR3aa: CASSMPGRSNQPQHF
CDR3nt: TGTGCCAGTAGTATGCCAGGCCGCAGCAATCAGCCCCAGCATTTT

v_gene: TRBV29-1
d_gene: TRBD2
abundance: NA
j_gene: TRBJ2-1
CDR3aa: CSVAGLAGVGSYNEQFF
CDR3nt: TGCAGCGTCGCGGGACTAGCGGGAGTCGGTTCCTACAATGAGCAGTTCTTC

v_gene: TRBV6-5
d_gene: TRBD1
abundance: NA
j_gene: TRBJ1-1
CDR3aa: CASSTDRGHGVIF
CDR3nt: TGTGCCAGCAGTACGGACAGGGGGCATGGAGTTATCTTT

v_gene: TRBV7-2
d_gene: TRBD1
abundance: NA
j_gene: TRBJ1-2
CDR3aa: CASSPAGTGHGYGYTF
CDR3nt: TGTGCCAGCAGCCCGGCGGGGACAGGTCACGGATATGGCTACACCTTC

v_gene: TRBV7-7
d_gene: NA
abundance: once
j_gene: TRBJ2-5
CDR3aa: CASSALVSLQETQYF
CDR3nt: TGTGCCAGCAGCGCTTTAGTGTCCCTCCAAGAGACCCAGTACTTC

v_gene: TRBV6-5
d_gene: TRBD1
abundance: NA
j_gene: TRBJ2-5
CDR3aa: CASRTGEETQYF
CDR3nt: TGTGCCAGCAGAACAGGGGAAGAGACCCAGTACTTC

v_gene: TRBV7-9
d_gene: TRBD2
abundance: NA
j_gene: TRBJ2-7
CDR3aa: CASSPLAEASYEQYF
CDR3nt: TGTGCCAGCAGCCCACTAGCGGAGGCCTCCTACGAGCAGTACTTC

v_gene: TRBV10-3
d_gene: TRBD1
abundance: NA
j_gene: TRBJ2-3
CDR3aa: CAISGAGQGRDTQYF
CDR3nt: TGTGCCATCAGTGGGGCCGGACAGGGGAGAGATACGCAGTATTTT

v_gene: TRBV6-5
d_gene: NA
abundance: NA
j_gene: TRBJ1-4
CDR3aa: CASRTLAGANEKLFF
CDR3nt: TGTGCCAGCAGAACCCTAGCGGGGGCTAATGAAAAACTGTTTTTT

v_gene: TRBV7-3
d_gene: TRBD2
abundance: NA
j_gene: TRBJ2-5
CDR3aa: CASRETSDQETQYF
CDR3nt: TGTGCCAGCAGGGAAACTAGCGACCAAGAGACCCAGTACTTC

v_gene: TRBV4-3
d_gene: TRBD2
abundance: NA
j_gene: TRBJ2-1
CDR3aa: CASSQDTSGYNEQFF
CDR3nt: TGCGCCAGCAGCCAAGACACTAGCGGATACAATGAGCAGTTCTTC

v_gene: TRBV4-3
d_gene: TRBD2
abundance: NA
j_gene: TRBJ2-1
CDR3aa: CASSPREGNEQFF
CDR3nt: TGCGCCAGCAGCCCACGGGAGGGAAATGAGCAGTTCTTC

v_gene: TRBV4-3
d_gene: TRBD1
abundance: NA
j_gene: TRBJ2-1
CDR3aa: CASRRQGYNEQFF
CDR3nt: TGCGCCAGCCGCCGACAGGGGTACAATGAGCAGTTCTTC

v_gene: TRBV7-3
d_gene: NA
abundance: NA
j_gene: TRBJ2-2
CDR3aa: CASSLTSGLTGELFF
CDR3nt: TGTGCCAGCAGCTTAACTAGCGGCCTCACCGGGGAGCTGTTTTTT

v_gene: TRBV27
d_gene: NA
abundance: few
j_gene: TRBJ1-1
CDR3aa: CASSLSRNTEAFF
CDR3nt: TGTGCCAGCAGTTTATCTCGTAACACTGAAGCTTTCTTT

v_gene: TRBV5-1
d_gene: TRBD1
abundance: NA
j_gene: TRBJ1-1
CDR3aa: CASTGQAKKAFF
CDR3nt: TGCGCCAGCACGGGACAGGCTAAGAAGGCTTTCTTT

v_gene: TRBV27
d_gene: TRBD1
abundance: NA
j_gene: TRBJ2-7
CDR3aa: CASSRTGAYEQYF
CDR3nt: TGTGCCAGCAGTCGGACAGGGGCCTACGAGCAGTACTTC

v_gene: TRBV20-1
d_gene: NA
abundance: few
j_gene: TRBJ2-3
CDR3aa: CSAPTGDTQYF
CDR3nt: TGCAGTGCCCCAACCGGAGATACGCAGTATTTT

v_gene: TRBV9
d_gene: NA
abundance: NA
j_gene: TRBJ1-1
CDR3aa: CASSGGQLNTEAFF
CDR3nt: TGTGCCAGCAGCGGAGGACAGCTTAACACTGAAGCTTTCTTT

v_gene: TRBV29-1
d_gene: NA
abundance: NA
j_gene: TRBJ1-2
CDR3aa: CSVAGGADYGYTF
CDR3nt: TGCAGCGTTGCGGGTGGCGCCGACTATGGCTACACCTTC

v_gene: TRBV11-1
d_gene: NA
abundance: NA
j_gene: TRBJ2-1
CDR3aa: CASSLFLNEQFF
CDR3nt: TGTGCCAGCAGCTTATTTCTCAATGAGCAGTTCTTC

v_gene: TRBV4-3
d_gene: TRBD2
abundance: NA
j_gene: TRBJ2-1
CDR3aa: CASSQEKSSGYNEQFF
CDR3nt: TGCGCCAGCAGCCAAGAGAAATCTAGCGGGTACAATGAGCAGTTCTTC

v_gene: TRBV27
d_gene: TRBD1
abundance: NA
j_gene: TRBJ1-2
CDR3aa: CASSAGQGYGYTF
CDR3nt: TGTGCCAGCAGTGCCGGACAGGGCTATGGCTACACCTTC

v_gene: TRBV9
d_gene: TRBD1
abundance: NA
j_gene: TRBJ2-5
CDR3aa: CASSVGASGTGIETQYF
CDR3nt: TGTGCCAGCAGCGTAGGGGCCTCCGGGACAGGGATCGAGACCCAGTACTTC

v_gene: TRBV13
d_gene: NA
abundance: NA
j_gene: TRBJ2-1
CDR3aa: CASSQNNEQFF
CDR3nt: TGTGCCAGCTCCCAGAACAATGAGCAGTTCTTC

v_gene: TRBV2
d_gene: TRBD1
abundance: NA
j_gene: TRBJ1-5
CDR3aa: CASSVQGADQPQHF
CDR3nt: TGTGCCAGCAGTGTCCAGGGGGCGGATCAGCCCCAGCATTTT

v_gene: TRBV6-5
d_gene: NA
abundance: NA
j_gene: TRBJ2-7
CDR3aa: CASSYSSGALREQYF
CDR3nt: TGTGCCAGCAGTTACTCGAGTGGGGCCCTTCGGGAGCAGTACTTC

v_gene: TRBV21-1
d_gene: NA
abundance: NA
j_gene: TRBJ2-7
CDR3aa: CASSSKPGQLYEQYF
CDR3nt: TGTGCCAGCAGCAGTAAGCCGGGACAGCTCTACGAGCAGTACTTC

v_gene: TRBV23-1
d_gene: TRBD2
abundance: NA
j_gene: TRBJ2-5
CDR3aa: CASVGSGSEETQYF
CDR3nt: TGCGCCAGCGTGGGTAGCGGGAGTGAAGAGACCCAGTACTTC

v_gene: TRBV13
d_gene: TRBD1
abundance: NA
j_gene: TRBJ2-3
CDR3aa: CASSTQTGGTDTQYF
CDR3nt: TGTGCCAGCAGCACACAAACAGGGGGCACAGATACGCAGTATTTT

v_gene: TRBV2
d_gene: NA
abundance: NA
j_gene: TRBJ1-2
CDR3aa: CAADGGGSLGYTF
CDR3nt: TGTGCCGCCGACGGGGGGGGCTCCTTAGGCTACACCTTC

v_gene: TRBV19
d_gene: NA
abundance: once
j_gene: TRBJ1-1
CDR3aa: CASSILISAEAFF
CDR3nt: TGTGCCAGTAGTATACTTATTTCGGCTGAAGCTTTCTTT

v_gene: TRBV28
d_gene: TRBD1
abundance: NA
j_gene: TRBJ2-7
CDR3aa: CASSLSGTGSYEQYF
CDR3nt: TGTGCCAGCAGTTTGTCGGGGACAGGCTCCTACGAGCAGTACTTC

v_gene: TRBV28
d_gene: NA
abundance: NA
j_gene: TRBJ1-1
CDR3aa: CASSPYTPNTEAFF
CDR3nt: TGTGCCAGCAGTCCTTACACCCCTAACACTGAAGCTTTCTTT

v_gene: TRBV7-9
d_gene: NA
abundance: NA
j_gene: TRBJ2-2
CDR3aa: CASSLDPTSWTGELFF
CDR3nt: TGTGCCAGCAGCTTAGACCCGACTAGTTGGACCGGGGAGCTGTTTTTT

v_gene: TRBV7-2
d_gene: TRBD2
abundance: NA
j_gene: TRBJ2-7
CDR3aa: CASSLAYGGRGVGEQYF
CDR3nt: TGTGCCAGCAGCTTAGCGTACGGCGGGAGAGGGGTCGGCGAGCAGTACTTC

v_gene: TRBV7-6
d_gene: NA
abundance: NA
j_gene: TRBJ2-2
CDR3aa: CASSLFLEYNTGELFF
CDR3nt: TGTGCCAGCAGCTTATTTTTAGAATATAACACCGGGGAGCTGTTTTTT

v_gene: TRBV2
d_gene: NA
abundance: NA
j_gene: TRBJ1-1
CDR3aa: CASSGESYTEAFF
CDR3nt: TGTGCCAGCAGTGGCGAGTCATACACTGAAGCTTTCTTT

v_gene: TRBV18
d_gene: TRBD1
abundance: NA
j_gene: TRBJ2-7
CDR3aa: CASSPGTGDHYEQYF
CDR3nt: TGTGCCAGCTCACCCGGGACAGGGGACCACTACGAGCAGTACTTC

v_gene: TRBV7-9
d_gene: TRBD1
abundance: NA
j_gene: TRBJ1-1
CDR3aa: CASSERTGRTEAFF
CDR3nt: TGTGCCAGCAGCGAACGGACAGGGCGAACTGAAGCTTTCTTT

v_gene: TRBV6-5
d_gene: NA
abundance: NA
j_gene: TRBJ1-1
CDR3aa: CASSPGVLLNTEAFF
CDR3nt: TGTGCCAGCAGTCCGGGGGTCCTTCTGAACACTGAAGCTTTCTTT

v_gene: TRBV19
d_gene: NA
abundance: NA
j_gene: TRBJ1-2
CDR3aa: CASSIEVGKYYGYTF
CDR3nt: TGTGCCAGTAGTATAGAGGTCGGGAAGTACTATGGCTACACCTTC

v_gene: TRBV6-6
d_gene: NA
abundance: NA
j_gene: TRBJ1-1
CDR3aa: CASSQREGAFF
CDR3nt: TGTGCCAGCAGCCAACGGGAGGGGGCTTTCTTT

v_gene: TRBV6-5
d_gene: NA
abundance: NA
j_gene: TRBJ1-1
CDR3aa: CASSLTVNTEAFF
CDR3nt: TGTGCCAGCAGTCTGACTGTGAACACTGAAGCTTTCTTT

v_gene: TRBV6-1
d_gene: NA
abundance: NA
j_gene: TRBJ1-3
CDR3aa: CASRRGSSGNTIYF
CDR3nt: TGTGCCTCCCGGAGGGGCAGCTCTGGAAACACCATATATTTT

v_gene: TRBV7-2
d_gene: TRBD1
abundance: NA
j_gene: TRBJ2-7
CDR3aa: CASRLGTGSLGEQYF
CDR3nt: TGTGCCAGCAGGCTCGGGACAGGTTCCCTGGGGGAGCAGTACTTC

v_gene: TRBV6-6
d_gene: TRBD1
abundance: NA
j_gene: TRBJ2-7
CDR3aa: CASSYRDRGIHEQYF
CDR3nt: TGTGCCAGCAGTTATCGGGACAGGGGTATACACGAGCAGTACTTC

v_gene: TRBV5-4
d_gene: NA
abundance: NA
j_gene: TRBJ1-2
CDR3aa: CASSNRQSLLIYGYTF
CDR3nt: TGTGCCAGCAGCAACAGACAGTCCCTTCTCATCTATGGCTACACCTTC

v_gene: TRBV19
d_gene: TRBD1
abundance: NA
j_gene: TRBJ2-5
CDR3aa: CASAGQVQETQYF
CDR3nt: TGTGCCAGCGCTGGACAGGTCCAAGAGACCCAGTACTTC

v_gene: TRBV7-8
d_gene: NA
abundance: once
j_gene: TRBJ2-7
CDR3aa: CASSRLQGGADSYEQYF
CDR3nt: TGTGCCAGCAGCCGCTTGCAGGGGGGCGCCGACTCCTACGAGCAGTACTTC

v_gene: TRBV28
d_gene: NA
abundance: few
j_gene: TRBJ1-2
CDR3aa: CASSSFGYTF
CDR3nt: TGTGCCAGCAGTTCCTTCGGCTACACCTTC